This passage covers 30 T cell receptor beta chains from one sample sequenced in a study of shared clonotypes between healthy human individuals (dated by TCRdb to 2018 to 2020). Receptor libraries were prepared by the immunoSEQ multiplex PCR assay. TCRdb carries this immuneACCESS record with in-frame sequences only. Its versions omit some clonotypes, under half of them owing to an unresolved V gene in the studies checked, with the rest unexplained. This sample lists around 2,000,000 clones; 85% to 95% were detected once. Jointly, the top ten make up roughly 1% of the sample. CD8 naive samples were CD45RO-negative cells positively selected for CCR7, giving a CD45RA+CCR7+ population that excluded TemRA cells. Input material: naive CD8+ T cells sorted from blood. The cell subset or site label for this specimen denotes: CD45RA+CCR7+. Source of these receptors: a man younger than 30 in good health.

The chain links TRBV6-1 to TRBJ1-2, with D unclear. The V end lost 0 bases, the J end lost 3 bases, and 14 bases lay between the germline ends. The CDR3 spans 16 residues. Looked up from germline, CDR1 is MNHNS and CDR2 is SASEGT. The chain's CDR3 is CASSEAEYKGYYGYTF. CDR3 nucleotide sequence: TGTGCCAGCAGTGAAGCGGAGTACAAGGGTTACTATGGCTACACCTTC.

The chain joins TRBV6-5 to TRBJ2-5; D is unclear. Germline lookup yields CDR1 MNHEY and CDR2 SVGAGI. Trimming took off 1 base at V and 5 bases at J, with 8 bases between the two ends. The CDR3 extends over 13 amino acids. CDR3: CASSYFGWETQYF. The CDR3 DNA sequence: TGTGCCAGCAGTTACTTCGGTTGGGAGACCCAGTACTTC.

The CDR3 region has the DNA TGCGCCAGCAGCTTGAAATCGACGGGAAGCTCCTACGAGCAGTACTTC. This encodes CASSLKSTGSSYEQYF. The chain joins TRBV5-1 to TRBJ2-7; a possible D gene is TRBD2 (5 bases). The germline gives CDR1 SGHRS, CDR2 YFSETQ. V was pared by 1 base and J by 0 bases, with 14 bases between. There are 16 residues in the CDR3. The entire variable domain, with the rest obtained from reference TRBV5-1 and TRBJ2-7, is as follows: KAGVTQTPRYLIKTRGQQVTLSCSPISGHRSVSWYQQTPGQGLQFLFEYFSETQRNKGNFPGRFSGRQFSNSRSEMNVSTLELGDSALYLCASSLKSTGSSYEQYFGPGTRLTVT.

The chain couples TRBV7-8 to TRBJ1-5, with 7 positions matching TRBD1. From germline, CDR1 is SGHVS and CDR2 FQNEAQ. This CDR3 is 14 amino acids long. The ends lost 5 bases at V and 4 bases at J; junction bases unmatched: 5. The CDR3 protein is CASSAGTANQPQHF. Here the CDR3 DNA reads TGTGCCAGCAGCGCCGGGACAGCGAATCAGCCCCAGCATTTT.

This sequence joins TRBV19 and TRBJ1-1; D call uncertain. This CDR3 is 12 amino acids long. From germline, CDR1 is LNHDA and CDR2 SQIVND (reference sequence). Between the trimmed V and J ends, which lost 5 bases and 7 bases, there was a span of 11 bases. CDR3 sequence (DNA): TGTGCCAGTAGTTCCGGAGGACTTGAAGCTTTCTTT. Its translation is CASSSGGLEAFF.

The CDR3 nucleotides are TGTGCCAGCAGTTACTTTCGGGGGGGGATCCAAGAGACCCAGTACTTC. This gives the protein CASSYFRGGIQETQYF. The chain has TRBV6-5 and TRBJ2-5; 8 nucleotides align to TRBD2. CDR1 MNHEY and CDR2 SVGAGI come from the germline V gene. The CDR3 is 16 residues long. The trim removed 1 base at V and 1 base at J, leaving 5 bases unmatched.

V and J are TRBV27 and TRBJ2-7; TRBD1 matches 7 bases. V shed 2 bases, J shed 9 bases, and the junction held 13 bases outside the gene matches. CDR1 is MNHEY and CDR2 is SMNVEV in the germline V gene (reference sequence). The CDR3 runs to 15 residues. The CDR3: CASSLSLGTAFGQYF. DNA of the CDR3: TGTGCCAGCAGTTTAAGTTTGGGGACAGCCTTCGGGCAGTACTTC.

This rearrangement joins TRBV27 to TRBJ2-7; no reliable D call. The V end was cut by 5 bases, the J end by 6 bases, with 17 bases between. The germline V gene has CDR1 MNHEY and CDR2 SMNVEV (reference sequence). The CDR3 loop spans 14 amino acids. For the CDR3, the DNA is TGTGCCAGCAGTCGACCGTCCCATCCCAGCGAGCAGTACTTC. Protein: CASSRPSHPSEQYF.

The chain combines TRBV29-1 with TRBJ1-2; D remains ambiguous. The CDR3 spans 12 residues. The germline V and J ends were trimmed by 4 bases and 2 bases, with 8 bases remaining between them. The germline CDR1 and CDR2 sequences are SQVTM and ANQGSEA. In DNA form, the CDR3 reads TGCAGCGTTGGACCAGGCAACTATGGCTACACCTTC. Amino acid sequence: CSVGPGNYGYTF.

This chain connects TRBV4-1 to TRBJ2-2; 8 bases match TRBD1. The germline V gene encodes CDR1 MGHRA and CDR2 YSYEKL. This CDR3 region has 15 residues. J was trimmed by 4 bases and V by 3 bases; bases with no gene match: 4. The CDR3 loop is CASSHLQGGTGELFF. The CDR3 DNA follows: TGCGCCAGCAGCCATCTACAGGGGGGCACCGGGGAGCTGTTTTTT.

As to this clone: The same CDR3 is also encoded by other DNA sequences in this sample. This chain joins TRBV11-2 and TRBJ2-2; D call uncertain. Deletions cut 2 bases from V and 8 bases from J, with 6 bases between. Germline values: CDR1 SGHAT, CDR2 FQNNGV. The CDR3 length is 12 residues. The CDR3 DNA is TGTGCCAGCAGCTTACTCTCGGGGGAGCTGTTTTTT. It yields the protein CASSLLSGELFF.

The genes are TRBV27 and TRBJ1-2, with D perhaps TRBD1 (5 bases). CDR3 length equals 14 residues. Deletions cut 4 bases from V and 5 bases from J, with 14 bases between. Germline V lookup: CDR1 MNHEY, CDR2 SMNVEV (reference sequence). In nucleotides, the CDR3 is TGTGCCAGCAGTTCCCCCGGTGGGGGTTATGGCTACACCTTC. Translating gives CASSSPGGGYGYTF.

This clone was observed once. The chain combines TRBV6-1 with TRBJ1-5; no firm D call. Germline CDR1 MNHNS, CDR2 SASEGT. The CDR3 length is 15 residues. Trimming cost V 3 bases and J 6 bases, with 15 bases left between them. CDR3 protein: CASSERPHVGQPQHF. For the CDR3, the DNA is TGTGCCAGCAGTGAGAGGCCCCACGTGGGTCAGCCCCAGCATTTT.

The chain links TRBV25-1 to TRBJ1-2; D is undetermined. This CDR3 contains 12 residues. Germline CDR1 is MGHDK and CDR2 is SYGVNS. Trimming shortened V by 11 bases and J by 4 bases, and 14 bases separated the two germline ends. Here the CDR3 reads CARGPDGYGYTF. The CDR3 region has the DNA TGTGCCCGAGGTCCGGACGGCTATGGCTACACCTTC.

CDR3 DNA sequence: TGCGCCAGCAGCCAAGGACAGGGGGCGCTTCGCGAGCAGTACTTC. Translated: CASSQGQGALREQYF. V gene TRBV4-1 combines with J gene TRBJ2-7; TRBD1 matches at 10 bases. The CDR3 has 15 amino acids. V trimming: 1 base; J trimming: 6 bases; junction bases outside the gene matches: 6. Germline V CDR1 and CDR2: MGHRA, YSYEKL.

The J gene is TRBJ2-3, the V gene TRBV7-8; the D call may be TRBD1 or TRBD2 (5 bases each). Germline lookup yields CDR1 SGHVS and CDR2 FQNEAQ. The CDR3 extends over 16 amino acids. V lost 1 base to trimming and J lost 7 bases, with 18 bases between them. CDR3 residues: CASSLVTGPGGNTQYF. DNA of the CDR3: TGTGCCAGCAGCTTAGTTACGGGACCAGGCGGAAATACGCAGTATTTT.

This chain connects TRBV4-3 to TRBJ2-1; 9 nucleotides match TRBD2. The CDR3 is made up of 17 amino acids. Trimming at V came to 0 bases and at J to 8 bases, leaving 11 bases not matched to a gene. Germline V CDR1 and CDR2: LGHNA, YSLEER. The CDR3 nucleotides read TGCGCCAGCAGCCAAGATTACAGGCGGGAGGGACGACATGAGCAGTTCTTC. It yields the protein CASSQDYRREGRHEQFF.

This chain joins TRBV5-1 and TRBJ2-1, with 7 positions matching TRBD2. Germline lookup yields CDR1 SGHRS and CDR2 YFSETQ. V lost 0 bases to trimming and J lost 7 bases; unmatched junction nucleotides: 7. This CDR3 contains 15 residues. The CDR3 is CASSLAFPSGNEQFF. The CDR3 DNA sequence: TGCGCCAGCAGCTTGGCTTTCCCTAGCGGTAATGAGCAGTTCTTC.

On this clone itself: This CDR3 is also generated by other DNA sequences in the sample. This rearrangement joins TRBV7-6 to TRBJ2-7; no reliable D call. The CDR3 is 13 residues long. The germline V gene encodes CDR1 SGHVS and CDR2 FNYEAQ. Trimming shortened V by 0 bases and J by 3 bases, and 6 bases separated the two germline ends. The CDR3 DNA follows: TGTGCCAGCAGCTTAGCCTCCGACTACGAGCAGTACTTC. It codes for CASSLASDYEQYF.

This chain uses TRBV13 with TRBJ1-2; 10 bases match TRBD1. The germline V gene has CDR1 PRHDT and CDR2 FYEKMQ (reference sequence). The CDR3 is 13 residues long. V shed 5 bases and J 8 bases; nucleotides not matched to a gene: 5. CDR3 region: CASSMGQGNGYTF. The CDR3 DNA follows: TGTGCCAGCAGCATGGGACAGGGGAACGGCTACACCTTC. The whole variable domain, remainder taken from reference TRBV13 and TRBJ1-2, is AAGVIQSPRHLIKEKRETATLKCYPIPRHDTVYWYQQGPGQDPQFLISFYEKMQSDKGSIPDRFSAQQFSDYHSELNMSSLELGDSALYFCASSMGQGNGYTFGSGTRLTVV.

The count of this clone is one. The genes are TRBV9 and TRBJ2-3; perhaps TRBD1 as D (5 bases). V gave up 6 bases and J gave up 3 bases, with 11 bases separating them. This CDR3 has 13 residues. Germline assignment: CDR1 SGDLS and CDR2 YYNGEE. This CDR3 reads CASTPGITDTQYF. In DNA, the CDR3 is TGTGCCAGCACTCCAGGGATAACAGATACGCAGTATTTT.

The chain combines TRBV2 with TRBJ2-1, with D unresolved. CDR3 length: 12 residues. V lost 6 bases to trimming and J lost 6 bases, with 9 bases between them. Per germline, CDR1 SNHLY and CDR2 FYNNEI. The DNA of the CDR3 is TGTGCCAGCAGAGAATTACGCAATGAGCAGTTCTTC. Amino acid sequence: CASRELRNEQFF.

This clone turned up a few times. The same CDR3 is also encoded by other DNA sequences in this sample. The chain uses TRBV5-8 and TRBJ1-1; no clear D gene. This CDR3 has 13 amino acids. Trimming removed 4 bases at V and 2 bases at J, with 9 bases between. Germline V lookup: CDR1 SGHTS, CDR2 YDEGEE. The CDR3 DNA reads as TGTGCCAGCAGCCTTGGGCCAAACACTGAAGCTTTCTTT. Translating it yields CASSLGPNTEAFF.

The CDR3 reads CASRTDGGWTDTQYF. Written as DNA, the CDR3 is TGTGCCAGCAGAACAGATGGGGGTTGGACAGATACGCAGTATTTT. The chain couples TRBV11-2 to TRBJ2-3; D possibly uses TRBD1 or TRBD2 (5 bases each). Germline V gives CDR1 SGHAT, CDR2 FQNNGV. Trimming removed 6 bases at V and 3 bases at J, with 16 bases between. This CDR3 contains 15 residues.

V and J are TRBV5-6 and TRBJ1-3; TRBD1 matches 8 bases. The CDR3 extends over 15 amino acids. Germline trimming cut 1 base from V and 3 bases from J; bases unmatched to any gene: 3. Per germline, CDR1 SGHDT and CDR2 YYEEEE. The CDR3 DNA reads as TGTGCCAGCAGCTTGCAGGGGGCAATTGGAAACACCATATATTTT. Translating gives CASSLQGAIGNTIYF.

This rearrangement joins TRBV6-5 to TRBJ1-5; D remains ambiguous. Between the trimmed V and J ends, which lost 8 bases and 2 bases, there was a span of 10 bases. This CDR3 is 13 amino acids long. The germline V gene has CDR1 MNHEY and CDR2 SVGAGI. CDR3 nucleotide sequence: TGTGCCAGCGGTAATACAGGCAATCAGCCCCAGCATTTT. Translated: CASGNTGNQPQHF.

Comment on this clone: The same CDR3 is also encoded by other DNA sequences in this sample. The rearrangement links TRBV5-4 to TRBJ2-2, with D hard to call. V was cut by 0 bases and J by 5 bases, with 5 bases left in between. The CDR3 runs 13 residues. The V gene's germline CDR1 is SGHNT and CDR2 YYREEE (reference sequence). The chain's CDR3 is CASSLGNTGELFF. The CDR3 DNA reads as TGTGCCAGCAGCTTGGGAAATACCGGGGAGCTGTTTTTT. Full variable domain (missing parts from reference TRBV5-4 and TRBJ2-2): ETGVTQSPTHLIKTRGQQVTLRCSSQSGHNTVSWYQQALGQGPQFIFQYYREEENGRGNFPPRFSGLQFPNYSSELNVNALELDDSALYLCASSLGNTGELFFGEGSRLTVL.

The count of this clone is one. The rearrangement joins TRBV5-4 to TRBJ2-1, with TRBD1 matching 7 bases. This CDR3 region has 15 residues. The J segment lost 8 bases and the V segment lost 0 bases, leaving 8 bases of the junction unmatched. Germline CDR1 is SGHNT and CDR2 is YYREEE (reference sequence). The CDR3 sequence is CASSLDQDRPDEQFF. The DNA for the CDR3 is TGTGCCAGCAGCTTGGACCAGGACAGGCCCGATGAGCAGTTCTTC. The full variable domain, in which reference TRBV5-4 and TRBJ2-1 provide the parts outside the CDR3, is ETGVTQSPTHLIKTRGQQVTLRCSSQSGHNTVSWYQQALGQGPQFIFQYYREEENGRGNFPPRFSGLQFPNYSSELNVNALELDDSALYLCASSLDQDRPDEQFFGPGTRLTVL.

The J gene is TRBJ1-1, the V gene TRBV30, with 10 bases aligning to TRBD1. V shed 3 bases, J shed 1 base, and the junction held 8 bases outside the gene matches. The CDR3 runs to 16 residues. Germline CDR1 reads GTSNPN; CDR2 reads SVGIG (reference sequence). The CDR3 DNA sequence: TGTGCCTGGAGCCCGGGACAGGGGTTCTGGAACACTGAAGCTTTCTTT. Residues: CAWSPGQGFWNTEAFF.

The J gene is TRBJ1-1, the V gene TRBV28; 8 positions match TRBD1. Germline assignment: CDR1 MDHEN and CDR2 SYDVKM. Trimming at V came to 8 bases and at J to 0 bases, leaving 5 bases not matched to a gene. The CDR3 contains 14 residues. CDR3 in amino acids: CASVHRGVNTEAFF. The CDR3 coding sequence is TGTGCCAGCGTCCACAGGGGGGTGAACACTGAAGCTTTCTTT.